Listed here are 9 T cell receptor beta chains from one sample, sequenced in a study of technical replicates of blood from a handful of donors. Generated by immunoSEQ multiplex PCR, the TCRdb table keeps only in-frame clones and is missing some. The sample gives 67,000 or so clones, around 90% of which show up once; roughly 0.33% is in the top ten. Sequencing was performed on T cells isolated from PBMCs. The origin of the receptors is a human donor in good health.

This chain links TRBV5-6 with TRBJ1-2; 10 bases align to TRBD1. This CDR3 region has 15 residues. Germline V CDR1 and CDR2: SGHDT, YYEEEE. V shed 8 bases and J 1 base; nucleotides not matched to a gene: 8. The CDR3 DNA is TGTGCCAGTGGGACAGGGGCCGTTCTTAACTATGGCTACACCTTC. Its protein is CASGTGAVLNYGYTF.

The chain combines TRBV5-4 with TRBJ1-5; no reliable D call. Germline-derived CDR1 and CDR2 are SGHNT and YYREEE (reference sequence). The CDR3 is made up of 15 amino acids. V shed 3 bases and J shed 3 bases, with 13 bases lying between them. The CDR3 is CASSSGGYTNQPQHF. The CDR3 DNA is TGTGCCAGCAGCTCTGGAGGATATACCAATCAGCCCCAGCATTTT.

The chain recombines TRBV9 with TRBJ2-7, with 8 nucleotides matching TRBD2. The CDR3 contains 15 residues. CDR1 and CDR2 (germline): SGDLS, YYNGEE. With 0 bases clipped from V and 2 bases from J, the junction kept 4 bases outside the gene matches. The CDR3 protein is CASSVALADPYEQYF. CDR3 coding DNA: TGTGCCAGCAGCGTAGCACTAGCGGACCCCTACGAGCAGTACTTC.

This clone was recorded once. The CDR3 is CASSMGGPKVHEQYF. CDR3 coding DNA: TGTGCCAGCAGCATGGGAGGTCCCAAGGTCCACGAGCAGTACTTC. This chain joins TRBV5-4 and TRBJ2-7, with D possibly matching TRBD2 (6 bases). The CDR3 is made up of 15 amino acids. Trimming took 4 bases from V and 5 from J, leaving 19 bases between them. CDR1 is SGHNT, CDR2 YYREEE, per germline (reference sequence).

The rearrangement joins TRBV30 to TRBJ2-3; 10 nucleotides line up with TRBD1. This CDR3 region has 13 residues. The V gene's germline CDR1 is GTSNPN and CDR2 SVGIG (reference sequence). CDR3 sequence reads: CAGRTGGTDTQYF. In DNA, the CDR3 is TGTGCTGGCCGGACAGGGGGGACAGATACGCAGTATTTT. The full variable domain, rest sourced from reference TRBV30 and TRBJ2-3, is SQTIHQWPATLVQPVGSPLSLECTVEGTSNPNLYWYRQAAGRGLQLLFYSVGIGQISSEVPQNLSASRPQDRQFILSSKKLLLSDSGFYLCAGRTGGTDTQYFGPGTRLTVL.

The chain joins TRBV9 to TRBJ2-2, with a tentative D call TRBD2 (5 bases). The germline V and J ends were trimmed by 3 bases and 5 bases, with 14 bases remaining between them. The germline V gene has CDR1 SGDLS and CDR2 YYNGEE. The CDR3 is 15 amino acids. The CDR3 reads CASSARDLGTGELFF. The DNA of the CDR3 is TGTGCCAGCAGCGCCCGGGATTTAGGGACCGGGGAGCTGTTTTTT.

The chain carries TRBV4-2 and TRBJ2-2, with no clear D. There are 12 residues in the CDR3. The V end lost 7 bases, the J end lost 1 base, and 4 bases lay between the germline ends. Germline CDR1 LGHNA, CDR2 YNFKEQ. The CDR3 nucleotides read TGTGCCAGCACCGGGAACACCGGGGAGCTGTTTTTT. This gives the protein CASTGNTGELFF.

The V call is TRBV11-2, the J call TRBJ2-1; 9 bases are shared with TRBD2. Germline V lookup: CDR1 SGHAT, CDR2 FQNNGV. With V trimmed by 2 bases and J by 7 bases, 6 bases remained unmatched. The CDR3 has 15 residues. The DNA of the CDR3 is TGTGCCAGCAGCTTACTTAGCGGGAGTAGGAATGAGCAGTTCTTC. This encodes CASSLLSGSRNEQFF.

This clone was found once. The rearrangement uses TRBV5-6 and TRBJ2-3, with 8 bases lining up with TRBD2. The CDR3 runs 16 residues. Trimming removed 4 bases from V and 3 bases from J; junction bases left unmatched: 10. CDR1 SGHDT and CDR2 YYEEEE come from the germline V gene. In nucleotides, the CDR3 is TGTGCCAGCAGCCAGCGGGAGTGGATACCAACAGATACGCAGTATTTT. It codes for CASSQREWIPTDTQYF.